Following are 7 T cell receptor beta chains from one sample sequenced in a study of OX40 agonist ivuxolimab in advanced cancers. Preparation of the library involved the immunoSEQ multiplex PCR assay. As stored in TCRdb, this immuneACCESS dataset retains in-frame rearrangements with V and J assigned. A fraction of the clones does not appear; measured against another copy, unresolved V genes explain less than half of the discrepancy, and the remainder lacks a known reason. The sample table lists roughly 70,000 clones, roughly 80% of them with a count of one. Approximately 1% of the sample is taken by the ten largest. The material was CD4+ or CD8+ T cells sorted from blood, obtained in a trial of the OX40 agonist ivuxolimab. Receptors were obtained from an adult with an advanced solid tumor such as melanoma, head and neck, liver or kidney cancer.

This clone was observed a handful of times. This chain joins TRBV7-6 and TRBJ1-6, with 7 nucleotides matching TRBD1. V lost 4 bases and J lost 7; bases outside the gene matches: 1. Germline loops: CDR1 SGHVS, CDR2 FNYEAQ. The CDR3 is 13 residues long. The CDR3, as DNA: TGTGCCAGCAGCTCGACAGGGAATTCACCCCTCCACTTT. It codes for CASSSTGNSPLHF.

Note on this clone: Additional DNA sequences in this sample encode the identical CDR3. The chain couples TRBV6-5 to TRBJ1-5, with D hard to call. Trimming removed 6 bases from V and 0 bases from J, with 9 bases in between. Germline V gene data show CDR1 as MNHEY and CDR2 as SVGAGI. This CDR3 spans 14 amino acids. CDR3 loop: CASSRDGSNQPQHF. CDR3 nucleotides: TGTGCCAGCAGCCGCGACGGTAGCAATCAGCCCCAGCATTTT.

V gene TRBV28 combines with J gene TRBJ2-4; a possible D gene is TRBD1 (6 bases). V gave up 3 bases and J gave up 0 bases, with 9 bases separating them. Germline loops: CDR1 MDHEN, CDR2 SYDVKM. The CDR3 contains 15 residues. The CDR3 here is CASSFGQIAKNIQYF. The CDR3 DNA reads TGTGCCAGCAGTTTTGGACAGATAGCCAAAAACATTCAGTACTTC.

The chain has TRBV2 and TRBJ2-1, with TRBD2 identical over 11 bases. V shed 5 bases and J 3 bases; nucleotides not matched to a gene: 3. The CDR3 loop spans 15 amino acids. Germline CDR1 and CDR2: SNHLY and FYNNEI. The CDR3 loop is CASSKLAGDYNEQFF. The CDR3 coding sequence is TGTGCCAGCAGTAAACTAGCGGGAGACTACAATGAGCAGTTCTTC.

The table lists this clone with a count of one. The chain employs TRBV5-4 and TRBJ1-5, with a weak D call TRBD1 (5 bases). V lost 4 bases to trimming and J lost 4 bases, with 12 bases between them. CDR3 length: 14 amino acids. Germline CDR1 reads SGHNT; CDR2 reads YYREEE (reference sequence). This chain's CDR3 is CASSAGPNNQPQHF. The CDR3 nucleotides are TGTGCCAGCAGCGCGGGACCGAATAATCAGCCCCAGCATTTT. The full variable domain, its missing parts supplied by reference TRBV5-4 and TRBJ1-5, is ETGVTQSPTHLIKTRGQQVTLRCSSQSGHNTVSWYQQALGQGPQFIFQYYREEENGRGNFPPRFSGLQFPNYSSELNVNALELDDSALYLCASSAGPNNQPQHFGDGTRLSIL.

CDR3 DNA sequence: TGTGCCAGCAGCTTTAAGACAGGACACACTGAAGCTTTCTTT. Its translation is CASSFKTGHTEAFF. V gene TRBV7-2 combines with J gene TRBJ1-1; D perhaps matches TRBD1 (6 bases). The germline V gene encodes CDR1 SGHTA and CDR2 FQGNSA. Trimming removed 3 bases at V and 3 bases at J, with 11 bases between. The CDR3 sequence is 14 residues long.

The chain is built from TRBV5-1 and TRBJ2-7; D ambiguous. V was clipped by 1 base and J by 2 bases, with 10 bases between them. The germline gives CDR1 SGHRS, CDR2 YFSETQ. CDR3 size: 14 residues. CDR3 bases: TGCGCCAGCAGCTTGCGTCATAGAACCTACGAGCAGTACTTC. It yields the protein CASSLRHRTYEQYF.